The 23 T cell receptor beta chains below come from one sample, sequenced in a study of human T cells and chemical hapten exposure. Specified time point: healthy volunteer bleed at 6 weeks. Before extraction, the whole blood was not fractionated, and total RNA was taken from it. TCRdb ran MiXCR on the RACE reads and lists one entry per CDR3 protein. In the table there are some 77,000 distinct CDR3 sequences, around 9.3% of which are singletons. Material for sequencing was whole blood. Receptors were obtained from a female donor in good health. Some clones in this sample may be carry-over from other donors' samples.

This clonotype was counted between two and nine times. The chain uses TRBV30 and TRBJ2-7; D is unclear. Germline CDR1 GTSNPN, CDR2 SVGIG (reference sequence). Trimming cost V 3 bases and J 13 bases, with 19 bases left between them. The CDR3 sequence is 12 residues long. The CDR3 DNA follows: TGTGCCTGGAGCGCAGACTCACCCTCTTCTTACTTC. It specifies CAWSADSPSSYF.

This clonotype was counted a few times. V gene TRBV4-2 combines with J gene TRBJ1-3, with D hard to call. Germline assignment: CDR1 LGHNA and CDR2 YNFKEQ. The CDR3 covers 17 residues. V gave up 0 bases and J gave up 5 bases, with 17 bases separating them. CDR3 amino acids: CASSQDRLRQDRNTIYF. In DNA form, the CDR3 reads TGTGCCAGCAGCCAAGATCGCTTGCGGCAAGACAGAAACACCATATATTTT.

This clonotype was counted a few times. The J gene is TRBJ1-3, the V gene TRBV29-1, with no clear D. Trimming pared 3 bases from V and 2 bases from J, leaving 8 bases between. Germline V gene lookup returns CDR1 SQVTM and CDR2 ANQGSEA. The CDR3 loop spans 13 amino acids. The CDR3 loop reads CSVEVGAGNTIYF. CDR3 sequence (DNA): TGCAGCGTTGAGGTGGGAGCTGGAAACACCATATATTTT.

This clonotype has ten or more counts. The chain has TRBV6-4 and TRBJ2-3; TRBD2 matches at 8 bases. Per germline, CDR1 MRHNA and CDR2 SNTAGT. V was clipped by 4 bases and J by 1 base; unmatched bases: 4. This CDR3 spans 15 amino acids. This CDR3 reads CASSASGGGTDTQYF. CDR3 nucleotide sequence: TGTGCCAGCAGTGCGAGCGGGGGAGGCACAGATACGCAGTATTTT.

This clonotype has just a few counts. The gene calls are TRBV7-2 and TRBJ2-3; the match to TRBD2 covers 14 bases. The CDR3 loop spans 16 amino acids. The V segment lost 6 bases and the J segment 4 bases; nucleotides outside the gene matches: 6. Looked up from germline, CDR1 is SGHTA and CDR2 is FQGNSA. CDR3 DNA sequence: TGTGCCAGCAGACGGACTAGCGGGGGGCAGGCAGATACGCAGTATTTT. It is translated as CASRRTSGGQADTQYF.

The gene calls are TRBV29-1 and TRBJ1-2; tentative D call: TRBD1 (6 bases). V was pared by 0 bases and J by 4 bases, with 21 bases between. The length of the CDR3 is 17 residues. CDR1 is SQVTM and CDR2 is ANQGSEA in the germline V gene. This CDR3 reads CSVEDPRSRGPGYGYTF. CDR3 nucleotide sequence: TGCAGCGTTGAAGATCCAAGGTCTCGGGGGCCCGGCTATGGCTACACCTTC.

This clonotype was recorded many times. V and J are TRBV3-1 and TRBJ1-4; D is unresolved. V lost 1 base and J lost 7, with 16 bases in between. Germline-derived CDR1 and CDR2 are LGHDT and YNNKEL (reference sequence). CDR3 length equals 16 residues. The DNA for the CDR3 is TGTGCCAGCAGCCAAGGTGGGGTCAGATCGGGTGAAAAACTGTTTTTT. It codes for CASSQGGVRSGEKLFF.

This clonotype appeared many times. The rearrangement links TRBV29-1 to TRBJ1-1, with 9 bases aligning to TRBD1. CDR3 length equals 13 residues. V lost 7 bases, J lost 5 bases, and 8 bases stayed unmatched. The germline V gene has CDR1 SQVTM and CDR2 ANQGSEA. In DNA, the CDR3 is TGCAGCGGACGGGGACAGGGACTAACTGAAGCTTTCTTT. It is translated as CSGRGQGLTEAFF.

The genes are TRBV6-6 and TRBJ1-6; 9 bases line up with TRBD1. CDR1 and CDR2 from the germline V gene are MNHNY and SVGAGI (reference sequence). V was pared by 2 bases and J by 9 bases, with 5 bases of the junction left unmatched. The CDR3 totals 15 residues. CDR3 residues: CASSYKGQGFSPLHF. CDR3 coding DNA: TGTGCCAGCAGTTACAAGGGACAGGGTTTTTCACCCCTCCACTTT.

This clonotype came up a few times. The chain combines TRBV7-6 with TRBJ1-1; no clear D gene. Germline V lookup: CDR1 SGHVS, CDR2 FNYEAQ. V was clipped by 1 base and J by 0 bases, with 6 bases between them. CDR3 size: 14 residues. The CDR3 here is CASSLVRVNTEAFF. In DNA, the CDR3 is TGTGCCAGCAGCTTAGTTCGTGTGAACACTGAAGCTTTCTTT.

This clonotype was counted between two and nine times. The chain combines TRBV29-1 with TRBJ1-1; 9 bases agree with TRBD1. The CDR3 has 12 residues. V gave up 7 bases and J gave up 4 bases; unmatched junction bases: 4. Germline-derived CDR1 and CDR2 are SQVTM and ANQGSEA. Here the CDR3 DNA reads TGCAGCGCACCGGGACAGGGCACTGAAGCTTTCTTT. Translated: CSAPGQGTEAFF.

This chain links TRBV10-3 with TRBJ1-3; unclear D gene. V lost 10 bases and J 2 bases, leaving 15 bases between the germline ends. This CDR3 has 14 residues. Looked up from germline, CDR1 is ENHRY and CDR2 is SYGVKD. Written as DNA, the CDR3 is TGTGCCACCCGGCAGGCCGGGGCTGGAAACACCATATATTTT. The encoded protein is CATRQAGAGNTIYF.

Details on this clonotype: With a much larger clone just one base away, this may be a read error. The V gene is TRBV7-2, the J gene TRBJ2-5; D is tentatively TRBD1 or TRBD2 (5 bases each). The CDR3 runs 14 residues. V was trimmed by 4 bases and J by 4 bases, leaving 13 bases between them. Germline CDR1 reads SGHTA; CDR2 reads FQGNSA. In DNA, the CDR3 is TGTGCCAGCAGCTCGGTTGGGGGATCAGAGACCCAGTACTTC. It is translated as CASSSVGGSETQYF.

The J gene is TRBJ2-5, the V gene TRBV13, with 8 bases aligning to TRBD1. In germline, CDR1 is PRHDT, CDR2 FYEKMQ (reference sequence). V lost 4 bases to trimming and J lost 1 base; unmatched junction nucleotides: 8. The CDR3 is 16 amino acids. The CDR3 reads CASSSRTGITQETQYF. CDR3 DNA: TGTGCCAGCAGCTCCAGGACAGGGATTACCCAAGAGACCCAGTACTTC.

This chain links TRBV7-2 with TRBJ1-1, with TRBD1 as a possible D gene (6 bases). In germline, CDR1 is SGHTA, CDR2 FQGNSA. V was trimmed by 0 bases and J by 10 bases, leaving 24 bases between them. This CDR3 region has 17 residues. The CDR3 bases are TGTGCCAGCAGCTTAGCTCGGGGGGGGCGGGTCGCCCTCGGAGCTTTCTTT. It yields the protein CASSLARGGRVALGAFF.

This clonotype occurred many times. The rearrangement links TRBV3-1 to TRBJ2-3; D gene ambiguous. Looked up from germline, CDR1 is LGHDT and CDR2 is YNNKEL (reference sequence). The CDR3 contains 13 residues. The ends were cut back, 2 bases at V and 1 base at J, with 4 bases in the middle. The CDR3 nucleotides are TGTGCCAGCAGCCAACAGGGCACAGATACGCAGTATTTT. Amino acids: CASSQQGTDTQYF.

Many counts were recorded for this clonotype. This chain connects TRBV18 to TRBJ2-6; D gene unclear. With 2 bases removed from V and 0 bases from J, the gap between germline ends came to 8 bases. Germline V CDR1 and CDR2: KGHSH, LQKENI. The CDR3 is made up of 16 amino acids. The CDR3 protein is CASSPLMDSGANVLTF. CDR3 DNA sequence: TGTGCCAGCTCACCATTAATGGACTCTGGGGCCAACGTCCTGACTTTC.

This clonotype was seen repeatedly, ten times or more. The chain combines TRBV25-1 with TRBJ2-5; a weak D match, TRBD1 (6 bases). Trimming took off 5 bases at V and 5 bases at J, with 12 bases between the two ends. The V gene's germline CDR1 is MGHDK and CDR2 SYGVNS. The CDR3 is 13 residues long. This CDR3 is CASSPRGRETQYF. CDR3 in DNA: TGTGCCAGCAGTCCCAGGGGTCGGGAGACCCAGTACTTC.

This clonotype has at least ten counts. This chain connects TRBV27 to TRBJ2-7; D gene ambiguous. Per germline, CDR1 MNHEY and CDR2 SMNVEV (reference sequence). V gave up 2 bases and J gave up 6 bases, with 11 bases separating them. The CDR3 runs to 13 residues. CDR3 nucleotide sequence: TGTGCCAGCAGTTTAGGGGTTGCATCCGAGCAGTACTTC. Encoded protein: CASSLGVASEQYF.

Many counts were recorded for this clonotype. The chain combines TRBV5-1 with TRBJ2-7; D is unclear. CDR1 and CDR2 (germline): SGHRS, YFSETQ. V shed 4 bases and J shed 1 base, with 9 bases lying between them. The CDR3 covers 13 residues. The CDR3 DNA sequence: TGCGCCAGCAGCCATGCCCGGTCCTACGAGCAGTACTTC. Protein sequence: CASSHARSYEQYF.

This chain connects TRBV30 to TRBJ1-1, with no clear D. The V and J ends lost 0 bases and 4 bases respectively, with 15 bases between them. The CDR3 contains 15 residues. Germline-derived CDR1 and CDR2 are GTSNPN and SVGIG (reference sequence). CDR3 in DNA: TGTGCCTGGAGTGTACTCCCGGGGTTGGGCACTGAAGCTTTCTTT. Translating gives CAWSVLPGLGTEAFF.

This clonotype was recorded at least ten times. The CDR3 region has the DNA TGTGCCAGCAGTTTACGACCAGGGAGGGTGTCCGAGCAGTACTTC. Protein product: CASSLRPGRVSEQYF. The rearrangement links TRBV27 to TRBJ2-7; 7 positions match TRBD2. Germline V gene sequence: CDR1 MNHEY, CDR2 SMNVEV (reference sequence). The CDR3 length is 15 residues. J was trimmed by 6 bases and V by 2 bases; bases with no gene match: 10.

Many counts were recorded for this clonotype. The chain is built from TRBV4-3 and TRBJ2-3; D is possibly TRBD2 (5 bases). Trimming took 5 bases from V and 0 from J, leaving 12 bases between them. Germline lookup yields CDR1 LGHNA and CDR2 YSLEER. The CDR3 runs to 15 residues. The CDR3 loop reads CASSSASGSTDTQYF. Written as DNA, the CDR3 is TGCGCCAGCAGCTCCGCGTCGGGGAGCACAGATACGCAGTATTTT.